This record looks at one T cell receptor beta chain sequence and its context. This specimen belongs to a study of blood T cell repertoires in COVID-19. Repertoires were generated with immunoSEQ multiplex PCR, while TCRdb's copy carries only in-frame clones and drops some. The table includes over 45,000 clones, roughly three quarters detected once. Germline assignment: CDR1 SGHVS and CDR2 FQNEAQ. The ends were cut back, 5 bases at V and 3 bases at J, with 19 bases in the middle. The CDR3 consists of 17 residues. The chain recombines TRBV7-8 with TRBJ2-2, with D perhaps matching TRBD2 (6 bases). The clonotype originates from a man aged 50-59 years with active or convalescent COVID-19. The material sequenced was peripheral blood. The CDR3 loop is CASSPGRGSGHTGELFF. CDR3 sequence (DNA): TGTGCCAGCAGCCCGGGACGGGGGAGCGGTCACACCGGGGAGCTGTTTTTT.